One sample yielded the 2 T cell receptor beta chains listed below, sequenced in a study of cytomegalovirus exposure and HLA in healthy donors. The assay was immunoSEQ multiplex PCR, and TCRdb's table has in-frame clones only and misses some. The sample records about 360,000 clones, 86% being singletons. The sequencing input was PBMCs. The origin of the receptors is a woman aged 18-29 years in good health and CMV-seronegative.

The sample holds one count of this clone. The V call is TRBV27, the J call TRBJ1-2, with D maybe TRBD1 (6 bases). CDR1 and CDR2 from the germline V gene are MNHEY and SMNVEV (reference sequence). The germline V and J ends were trimmed by 4 bases and 8 bases, with 14 bases remaining between them. This CDR3 region has 13 residues. The CDR3 spells CASSSRTGYGYTF. Written as DNA, the CDR3 is TGTGCCAGCAGTTCGAGAACAGGGTACGGCTACACCTTC.

The chain links TRBV30 to TRBJ1-2; TRBD1 matches at 9 bases. CDR1 and CDR2 (germline): GTSNPN, SVGIG (reference sequence). V lost 1 base and J lost 4; bases outside the gene matches: 4. The CDR3 extends over 14 amino acids. The DNA of the CDR3 is TGTGCCTGGAGTGAGGGACAGGGTCCCTATGGCTACACCTTC. It is translated as CAWSEGQGPYGYTF.